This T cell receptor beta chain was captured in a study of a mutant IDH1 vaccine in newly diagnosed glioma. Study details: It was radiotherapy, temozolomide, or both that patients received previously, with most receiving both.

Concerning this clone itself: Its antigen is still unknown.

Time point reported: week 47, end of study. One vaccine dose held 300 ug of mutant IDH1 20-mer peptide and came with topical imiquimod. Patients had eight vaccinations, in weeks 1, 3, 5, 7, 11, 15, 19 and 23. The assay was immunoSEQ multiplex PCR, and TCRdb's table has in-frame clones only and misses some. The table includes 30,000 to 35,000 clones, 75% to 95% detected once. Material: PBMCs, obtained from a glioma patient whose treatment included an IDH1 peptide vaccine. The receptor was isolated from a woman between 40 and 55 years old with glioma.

CDR3 residues: CASSLEGGSGGTDTQYF. The CDR3 DNA is TGTGCCAGCAGCTTAGAGGGGGGCAGTGGCGGGACAGATACGCAGTATTTT. The J gene is TRBJ2-3, the V gene TRBV7-2; D is perhaps TRBD1 or TRBD2 (6 bases each). Between the trimmed V and J ends, which lost 1 base and 3 bases, there was a span of 17 bases. The CDR3 contains 17 residues. Germline V gives CDR1 SGHTA, CDR2 FQGNSA.